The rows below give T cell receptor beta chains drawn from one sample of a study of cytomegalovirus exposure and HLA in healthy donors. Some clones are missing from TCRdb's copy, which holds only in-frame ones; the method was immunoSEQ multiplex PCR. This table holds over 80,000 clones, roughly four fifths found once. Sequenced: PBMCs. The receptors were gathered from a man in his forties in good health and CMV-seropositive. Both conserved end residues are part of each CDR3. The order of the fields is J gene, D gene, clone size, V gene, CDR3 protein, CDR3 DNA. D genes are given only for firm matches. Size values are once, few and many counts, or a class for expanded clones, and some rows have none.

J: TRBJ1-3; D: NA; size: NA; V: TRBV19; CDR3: CASSIDDSSYSGNTIYF; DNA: TGTGCCAGTAGTATAGATGACAGCTCCTACTCTGGAAACACCATATATTTT
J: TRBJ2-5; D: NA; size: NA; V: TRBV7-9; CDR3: CSSSAPYAAQETQYF; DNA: TGTTCCAGCAGCGCCCCCTACGCGGCCCAAGAGACCCAGTACTTC
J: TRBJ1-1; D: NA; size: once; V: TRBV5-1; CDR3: CASSLDGFNREAFF; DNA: TGCGCCAGCAGCTTGGACGGATTTAACAGGGAAGCTTTCTTT
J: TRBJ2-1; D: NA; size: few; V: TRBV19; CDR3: CASSIAGSSYNEQFF; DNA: TGTGCCAGTAGTATAGCTGGGAGCTCCTACAATGAGCAGTTCTTC
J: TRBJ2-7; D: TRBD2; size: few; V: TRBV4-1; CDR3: CASSPGTSGSYEQYF; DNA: TGCGCCAGCAGCCCCGGGACTAGCGGCTCCTACGAGCAGTACTTC
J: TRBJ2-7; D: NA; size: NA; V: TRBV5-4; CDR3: CASSLDVGAYEQYF; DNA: TGTGCCAGCAGCTTGGATGTGGGAGCGTACGAGCAGTACTTC
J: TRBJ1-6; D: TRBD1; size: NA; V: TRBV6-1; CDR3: CASSGDRNNSPLHF; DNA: TGTGCCAGCAGTGGGGACAGAAATAATTCACCCCTCCACTTT
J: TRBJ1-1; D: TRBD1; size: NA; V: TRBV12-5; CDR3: CASAEQGLNTEAFF; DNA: TGTGCTAGTGCCGAACAGGGGTTGAACACTGAAGCTTTCTTT
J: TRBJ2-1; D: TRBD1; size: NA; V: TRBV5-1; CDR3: CASSSHRGNEQFF; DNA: TGCGCCAGCAGTTCTCACAGGGGTAATGAGCAGTTCTTC
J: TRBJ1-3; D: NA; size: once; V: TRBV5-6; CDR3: CASSLRGALGNTIYF; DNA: TGTGCCAGCAGCTTGCGGGGGGCGCTTGGAAACACCATATATTTT
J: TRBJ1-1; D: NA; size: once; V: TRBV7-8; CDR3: CASSSYREKTEAFF; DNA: TGTGCCAGCAGTTCTTACAGGGAAAAGACTGAAGCTTTCTTT
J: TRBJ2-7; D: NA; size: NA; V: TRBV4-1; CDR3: CASSQAPAGQGGGEQYF; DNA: TGCGCCAGCAGCCAAGCTCCCGCGGGGCAGGGAGGTGGGGAGCAGTACTTC
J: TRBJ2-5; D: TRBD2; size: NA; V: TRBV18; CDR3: CASSLLAGVKETQYF; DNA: TGTGCCAGCTCACTATTAGCGGGAGTAAAAGAGACCCAGTACTTC
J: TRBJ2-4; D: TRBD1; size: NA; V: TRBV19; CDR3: CASSGQGLAKNIQYF; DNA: TGTGCCAGTAGTGGACAGGGTTTAGCCAAAAACATTCAGTACTTC
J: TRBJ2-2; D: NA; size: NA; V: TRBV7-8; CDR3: CASSPGWRNTGELFF; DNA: TGTGCCAGCAGCCCAGGGTGGCGGAACACCGGGGAGCTGTTTTTT
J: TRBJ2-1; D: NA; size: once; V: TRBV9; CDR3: CASGLHSSYNEQFF; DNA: TGTGCCAGTGGTTTACACAGCTCCTACAATGAGCAGTTCTTC
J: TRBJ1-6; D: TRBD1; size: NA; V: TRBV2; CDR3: CASRRDRDNSPLHF; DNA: TGTGCCAGCAGGAGAGACAGGGATAATTCACCCCTCCACTTT
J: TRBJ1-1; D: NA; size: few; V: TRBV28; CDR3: CASSLPTIMNTEAFF; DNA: TGTGCCAGCAGTTTACCGACTATTATGAACACTGAAGCTTTCTTT
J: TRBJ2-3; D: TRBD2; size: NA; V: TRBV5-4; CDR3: CASSSLAGDVTDTQYF; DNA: TGTGCCAGCAGCTCCTTAGCGGGAGACGTCACAGATACGCAGTATTTT
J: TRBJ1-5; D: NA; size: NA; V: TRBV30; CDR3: CAWSDQGNQPQHF; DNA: TGTGCCTGGAGTGACCAGGGGAATCAGCCCCAGCATTTT
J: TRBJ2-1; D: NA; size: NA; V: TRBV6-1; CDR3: CASSGGLTDNEQFF; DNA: TGTGCCAGCAGTGGAGGACTCACCGACAATGAGCAGTTCTTC
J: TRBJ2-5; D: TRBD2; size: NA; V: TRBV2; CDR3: CASSVASGVQETQYF; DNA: TGTGCCAGCAGTGTGGCTAGCGGGGTTCAAGAGACCCAGTACTTC
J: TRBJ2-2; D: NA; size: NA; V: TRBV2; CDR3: CASGRSQHGSGELFF; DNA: TGTGCCTCGGGGAGGTCTCAGCATGGTTCTGGGGAGCTGTTTTTT
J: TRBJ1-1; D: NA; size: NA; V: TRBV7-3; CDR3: CASRRDRNTEAFF; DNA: TGTGCCAGCAGACGCGACAGAAACACTGAAGCTTTCTTT
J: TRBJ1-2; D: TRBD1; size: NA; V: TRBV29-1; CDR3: CSVEDIGDRGFLNYGYTF; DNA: TGCAGCGTTGAAGATATTGGGGACAGGGGATTCCTCAACTATGGCTACACCTTC
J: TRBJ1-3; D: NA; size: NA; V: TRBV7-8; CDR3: CASSPRGPTTGNTIYF; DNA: TGTGCCAGCAGCCCCAGGGGTCCTACTACTGGAAACACCATATATTTT
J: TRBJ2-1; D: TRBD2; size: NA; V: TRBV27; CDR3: CASRNYQTSGRHNEQFF; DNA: TGTGCCAGCAGAAATTACCAGACTAGCGGGAGGCACAATGAGCAGTTCTTC
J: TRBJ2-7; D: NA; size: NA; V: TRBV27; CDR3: CASSSPTRGYEQYF; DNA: TGTGCCAGCAGTTCCCCAACAAGGGGGTACGAGCAGTACTTC
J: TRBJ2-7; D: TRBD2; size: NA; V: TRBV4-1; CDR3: CASSVEYGTSSHSRGQYF; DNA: TGCGCCAGCAGCGTTGAGTACGGGACTAGCTCTCACTCCCGAGGGCAGTACTTC
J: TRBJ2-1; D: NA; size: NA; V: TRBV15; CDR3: CATSSRQDALIYNEQFF; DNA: TGTGCCACCAGCAGCCGCCAGGATGCCCTTATCTACAATGAGCAGTTCTTC
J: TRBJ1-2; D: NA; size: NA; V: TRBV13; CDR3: CASSQVRLRRGYTF; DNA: TGTGCCAGCAGTCAAGTCAGGCTTCGGAGGGGCTACACCTTC
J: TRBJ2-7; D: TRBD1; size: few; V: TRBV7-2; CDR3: CASSFQRQGIPYEQYF; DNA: TGTGCCAGCAGCTTCCAGAGACAGGGGATCCCTTACGAGCAGTACTTC
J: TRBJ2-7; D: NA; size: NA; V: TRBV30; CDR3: CAWSGNLGLLLYF; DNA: TGTGCCTGGAGTGGGAACCTGGGACTTTTACTGTACTTC
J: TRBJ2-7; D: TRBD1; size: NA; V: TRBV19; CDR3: CASSTTGGYEQYF; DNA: TGTGCCAGTAGTACGACAGGGGGCTACGAGCAGTACTTC
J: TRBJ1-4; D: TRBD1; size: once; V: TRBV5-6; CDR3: CASSLRTGLRGEKLFF; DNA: TGTGCCAGCAGCTTGAGGACAGGCCTTCGGGGAGAAAAACTGTTTTTT
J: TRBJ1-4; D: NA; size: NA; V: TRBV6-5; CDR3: CASSSGQNEKLFF; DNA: TGTGCCAGCAGTTCCGGACAGAACGAAAAACTGTTTTTT
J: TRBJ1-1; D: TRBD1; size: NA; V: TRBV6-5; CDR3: CASSSDRGNTEAFF; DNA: TGTGCCAGCAGTTCCGACAGGGGGAACACTGAAGCTTTCTTT
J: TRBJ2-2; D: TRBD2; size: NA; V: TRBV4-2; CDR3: CASSQELAVLSGTGELFF; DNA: TGTGCCAGCAGCCAAGAGCTAGCGGTGCTATCCGGCACCGGGGAGCTGTTTTTT
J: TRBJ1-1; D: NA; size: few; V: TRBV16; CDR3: CASSQSIVRETEAFF; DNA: TGTGCCAGCAGCCAAAGTATCGTGAGGGAGACTGAAGCTTTCTTT
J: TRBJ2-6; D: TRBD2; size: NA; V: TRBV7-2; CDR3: CASSLGGRLSGANVLTF; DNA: TGTGCCAGCAGTTTAGGCGGGAGGCTCTCTGGGGCCAACGTCCTGACTTTC
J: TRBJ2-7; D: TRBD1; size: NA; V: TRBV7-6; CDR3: CASSQKGQNYEQYF; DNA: TGTGCCAGCAGCCAGAAGGGACAGAACTACGAGCAGTACTTC